The subject of this entry is one T cell receptor beta chain. The time point is: persistent/refractory GD, antithyroid drugs over 5 years with positive TRAb. PBMCs were the source of the RNA used for TCR sequencing. These data come from a study of regulatory T cells in long-lasting Graves disease. Libraries of TCR beta came from iRepertoire HTBI primers plus Arm-PCR of CDR3 regions. TCRdb ran MiXCR on the multiplex PCR reads and lists one entry per CDR3 protein. Among roughly 400,000 distinct CDR3 sequences, about 21% were seen once, and the ten largest hold roughly an eighth. Germline V gives CDR1 LGHDT, CDR2 YNNKEL (reference sequence). The CDR3 length is 13 residues. Trimming removed 5 bases at V and 3 bases at J, with 11 bases between.

The TCR was taken from a female donor with Graves disease. The sample in question was peripheral blood mononuclear cells (PBMCs), obtained when the disease was refractory, from a patient treated with antithyroid drugs. The chain has TRBV3-1 and TRBJ2-7, with D maybe TRBD1 (5 bases). Here the CDR3 DNA reads TGTGCCAGCAGCTCACCAGGGCTCTACGAGCAGTACTTC. Translation gives CASSSPGLYEQYF.